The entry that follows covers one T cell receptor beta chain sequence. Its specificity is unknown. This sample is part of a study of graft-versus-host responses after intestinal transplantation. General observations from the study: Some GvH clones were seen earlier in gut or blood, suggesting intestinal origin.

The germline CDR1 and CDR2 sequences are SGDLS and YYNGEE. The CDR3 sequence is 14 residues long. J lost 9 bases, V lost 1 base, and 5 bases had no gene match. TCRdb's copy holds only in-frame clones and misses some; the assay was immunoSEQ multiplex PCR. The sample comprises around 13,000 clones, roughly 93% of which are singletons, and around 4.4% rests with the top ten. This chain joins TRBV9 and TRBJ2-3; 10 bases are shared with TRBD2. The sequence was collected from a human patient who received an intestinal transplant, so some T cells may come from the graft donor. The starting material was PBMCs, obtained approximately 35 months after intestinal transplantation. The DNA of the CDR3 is TGTGCCAGCAGCGTAATCACTAGCGGGGAGACGCAGTATTTT. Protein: CASSVITSGETQYF.